This T cell receptor (beta chain) is from a study of T cell responses to AZD1222 COVID-19 vaccine. Findings and limits, study-wide: Dominant at 160-218 and 743-854, vaccine-associated CD4 TCRs also spanned spike. Most donors were white British and more were female, and clonal diversity was possibly underestimated. Only six or seven AZD1222 recipients were seropositive at baseline. None of the repertoires were sampled until the peak T cell response had passed.

With regard to this clone: As yet, its antigen is unknown.

Trimming removed 5 bases at V and 2 bases at J, with 10 bases between. CDR3 length: 14 residues. Germline-derived CDR1 and CDR2 are SNHLY and FYNNEI. Repertoires were generated with immunoSEQ multiplex PCR, while TCRdb's copy carries only in-frame clones and drops some. Among under 130,000 clones listed, about 90% were seen once. The material was peripheral blood, obtained 28 days after the second AZD1222 dose. This chain links TRBV2 with TRBJ2-1; D is ambiguous. The source is an adult who received the AZD1222 COVID-19 vaccine. The CDR3: CASSFLGTYNEQFF. The CDR3 DNA follows: TGTGCCAGCAGTTTCCTAGGTACCTACAATGAGCAGTTCTTC.